What follows describes a single T cell receptor beta chain. The entry originates in a study of cytotoxic CD8 clonotypes in ibrutinib-treated CLL. Germline V CDR1 and CDR2: SNHLY, FYNNEI. CDR3 size: 11 residues. V dropped 6 bases and J dropped 3 bases, with 3 bases sitting between them. Measured with immunoSEQ multiplex PCR; TCRdb has only the in-frame clones, and not every one. The sample has about 68,000 clones, 65% to 85% seen once. The sample was PBMCs, taken at disease progression, from a patient treated with ibrutinib. The clonotype originates from a human donor with chronic lymphocytic leukemia. The V call is TRBV2, the J call TRBJ2-1; D remains ambiguous. The CDR3 sequence is CASRYYNEQFF. The CDR3 nucleotides are TGTGCCAGCAGGTACTACAATGAGCAGTTCTTC.